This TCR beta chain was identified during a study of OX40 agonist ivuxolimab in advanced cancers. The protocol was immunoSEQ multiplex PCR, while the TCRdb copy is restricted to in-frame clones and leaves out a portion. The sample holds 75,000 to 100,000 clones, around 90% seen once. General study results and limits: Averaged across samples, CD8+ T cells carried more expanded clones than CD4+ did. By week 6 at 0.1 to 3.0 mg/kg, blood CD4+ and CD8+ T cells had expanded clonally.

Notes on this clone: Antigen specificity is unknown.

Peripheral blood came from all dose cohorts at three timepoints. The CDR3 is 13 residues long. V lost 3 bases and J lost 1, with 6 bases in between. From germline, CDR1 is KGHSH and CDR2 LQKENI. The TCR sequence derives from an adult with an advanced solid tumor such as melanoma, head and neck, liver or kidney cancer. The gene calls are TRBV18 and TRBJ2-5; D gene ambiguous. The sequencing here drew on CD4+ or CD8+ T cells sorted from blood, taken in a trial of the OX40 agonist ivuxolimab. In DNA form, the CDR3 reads TGTGCCAGCTCACCCCCTTTCCAAGAGACCCAGTACTTC. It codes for CASSPPFQETQYF.